These T cell receptor beta chains were read from a single sample in a study of persistence of HIV-infected CD4 T cells. Data came from immunoSEQ multiplex PCR; TCRdb stores just in-frame clones and leaves some out. The sample has some 13,000 clones; 65% to 75% are singletons. No antigens are known for them. Material: CD4+ T cells sorted from PBMCs after roughly 17-hour stimulation, obtained from a patient who received antiretroviral therapy. These receptors all stem from an adult man with HIV who was CMV-seropositive. The CDR3 runs from the conserved cysteine through the conserved F or W. D genes are given only for firm matches. The size field is filled for only some rows; it gives once, few, many or a size class.

J: TRBJ1-6; size: few; V: TRBV18; D: -; CDR3: CASSPVLGSSYNSPLHF; DNA: TGTGCCAGCTCACCTGTCTTAGGGAGCTCCTATAATTCACCCCTCCACTTT
J: TRBJ2-3; size: once; V: TRBV5-1; D: -; CDR3: CASSFRLEGGPSTDTQYF; DNA: TGCGCCAGCAGCTTCCGACTAGAGGGGGGCCCTAGCACAGATACGCAGTATTTT
J: TRBJ1-5; size: few; V: TRBV24-1; D: -; CDR3: CATSDPQGTDQPQHF; DNA: TGTGCCACCAGTGATCCACAGGGTACGGATCAGCCCCAGCATTTT
J: TRBJ2-3; size: medium-sized; V: TRBV3-1/TRBV3-2; D: TRBD2; CDR3: CASSVLAEFSTDTQYF; DNA: TGTGCCAGCAGCGTACTAGCGGAGTTTAGCACAGATACGCAGTATTTT
J: TRBJ2-3; size: -; V: TRBV7-2; D: TRBD2; CDR3: CASSLSGAAGAADTQYF; DNA: TGTGCCAGCAGCTTAAGCGGTGCAGCGGGGGCGGCAGATACGCAGTATTTT
J: TRBJ1-4; size: once; V: TRBV5-1; D: -; CDR3: CASSLSIGDRSEKLFF; DNA: TGCGCCAGCAGCTTGTCAATAGGGGACCGAAGTGAAAAACTGTTTTTT
J: TRBJ2-7; size: -; V: TRBV28; D: TRBD1; CDR3: CASSGRDRASYEQYF; DNA: TGTGCCAGCAGTGGTCGGGACAGGGCCTCCTACGAGCAGTACTTC
J: TRBJ2-7; size: -; V: TRBV5-1; D: TRBD1; CDR3: CASSLAGQGAYEQYF; DNA: TGCGCCAGCAGCTTGGCTGGGCAGGGGGCTTACGAGCAGTACTTC
J: TRBJ1-6; size: -; V: TRBV19; D: -; CDR3: CASSIVIDSYNSPLHF; DNA: TGTGCCAGTAGTATAGTTATCGACTCCTATAATTCACCCCTCCACTTT
J: TRBJ2-3; size: -; V: TRBV28; D: TRBD2; CDR3: CASSGSGGPTDTQYF; DNA: TGTGCCAGCAGTGGTAGCGGGGGGCCTACAGATACGCAGTATTTT
J: TRBJ1-1; size: -; V: TRBV5-1; D: TRBD1; CDR3: CASSLRTGRGTEAFF; DNA: TGCGCCAGCAGCCTTCGGACAGGGCGTGGCACTGAAGCTTTCTTT
J: TRBJ1-6; size: -; V: TRBV19; D: -; CDR3: CASSITDRPSYSPLHF; DNA: TGTGCCAGTAGTATTACCGATCGACCTTCGTATTCACCCCTCCACTTT
J: TRBJ1-6; size: few; V: TRBV18; D: TRBD1; CDR3: CASSARDSDSPLHF; DNA: TGTGCCAGCTCAGCCCGGGACAGCGATTCACCCCTCCACTTT
J: TRBJ1-5; size: -; V: TRBV11-3; D: TRBD1; CDR3: CASSLERGTGGRPPNQPQHF; DNA: TGTGCCAGCAGCTTAGAAAGGGGGACAGGGGGTCGCCCCCCCAATCAGCCCCAGCATTTT
J: TRBJ2-2; size: -; V: TRBV28; D: -; CDR3: CAVPRTTNTGELFF; DNA: TGTGCCGTCCCGAGGACTACGAACACCGGGGAGCTGTTTTTT
J: TRBJ1-1; size: -; V: TRBV5-1; D: -; CDR3: CASSIRDIYTEAFF; DNA: TGCGCCAGCAGCATCCGGGACATCTACACTGAAGCTTTCTTT
J: TRBJ1-5; size: -; V: TRBV7-2; D: TRBD1; CDR3: CASSWDRDQPQHF; DNA: TGTGCCAGCAGCTGGGACAGGGATCAGCCCCAGCATTTT
J: TRBJ1-1; size: medium-sized; V: TRBV9; D: TRBD1; CDR3: CASSVVVGTGPFGGEAFF; DNA: TGTGCCAGCAGCGTTGTAGTGGGGACAGGGCCTTTCGGGGGTGAAGCTTTCTTT
J: TRBJ2-3; size: -; V: TRBV21-1; D: -; CDR3: CASSPWERGADTQYF; DNA: TGTGCCAGCAGCCCGTGGGAGAGGGGCGCAGATACGCAGTATTTT
J: TRBJ1-6; size: -; V: TRBV27; D: -; CDR3: CASGEAGNSPLHF; DNA: TGTGCCAGCGGGGAGGCGGGGAATTCACCCCTCCACTTT
J: TRBJ2-3; size: once; V: TRBV7-3; D: TRBD2; CDR3: CASGLAGPTDTQYF; DNA: TGTGCCAGCGGACTAGCGGGACCCACAGATACGCAGTATTTT
J: TRBJ1-5; size: -; V: TRBV16; D: -; CDR3: CASSQSRQGRQPQHF; DNA: TGTGCCAGCAGCCAATCGCGGCAGGGCCGCCAGCCCCAGCATTTT
J: TRBJ2-3; size: -; V: TRBV2; D: -; CDR3: CASSVATDTQYF; DNA: TGTGCCAGCAGTGTAGCAACAGATACGCAGTATTTT
J: TRBJ2-2; size: few; V: TRBV6-5; D: -; CDR3: CASLSGTANTGELFF; DNA: TGTGCCAGCTTGTCGGGTACAGCGAACACCGGGGAGCTGTTTTTT
J: TRBJ1-2; size: once; V: TRBV28; D: -; CDR3: CASLPPSDSAGYTF; DNA: TGTGCCAGTCTTCCACCCTCAGACAGCGCAGGCTACACCTTC
J: TRBJ2-1; size: -; V: TRBV7-6; D: -; CDR3: CASSIDSNNEQFF; DNA: TGTGCCAGCAGCATCGACTCCAACAATGAGCAGTTCTTC
J: TRBJ1-2; size: -; V: TRBV6-5; D: TRBD1; CDR3: CAARGGGIRGYTF; DNA: TGTGCCGCCAGGGGGGGAGGGATTCGTGGCTACACCTTC
J: TRBJ2-7; size: -; V: TRBV7-2; D: TRBD2; CDR3: CASSLVAGGSYEQYF; DNA: TGTGCCAGCAGCTTAGTAGCGGGGGGCTCCTACGAGCAGTACTTC
J: TRBJ2-3; size: -; V: TRBV5-1; D: TRBD2; CDR3: CASSGDSGGAGDTQYF; DNA: TGCGCCAGCAGCGGCGATAGCGGGGGGGCCGGAGATACGCAGTATTTT
J: TRBJ1-2; size: once; V: TRBV6-4; D: TRBD1; CDR3: CASSADRGDYGYTF; DNA: TGTGCCAGCAGTGCGGACAGGGGGGACTATGGCTACACCTTC
J: TRBJ2-7; size: -; V: TRBV10-3; D: TRBD2; CDR3: CAIRWASGGAVEQYF; DNA: TGTGCCATCAGGTGGGCTAGCGGGGGGGCAGTCGAGCAGTACTTC
J: TRBJ1-1; size: few; V: TRBV6-5; D: -; CDR3: CASSYDTREAFF; DNA: TGTGCCAGCAGTTACGACACCCGTGAAGCTTTCTTT
J: TRBJ2-2; size: few; V: TRBV19; D: TRBD1; CDR3: CANHHSDRGQSGELFF; DNA: TGTGCCAATCACCACTCGGACAGGGGGCAGTCCGGGGAGCTGTTTTTT
J: TRBJ2-3; size: -; V: TRBV9; D: -; CDR3: CASSSYRDTQYF; DNA: TGTGCCAGCAGCTCGTATCGGGATACGCAGTATTTT
J: TRBJ1-3; size: few; V: TRBV7-2; D: TRBD1; CDR3: CASSTQPGTGSGNTIYF; DNA: TGTGCCAGCAGCACCCAACCCGGGACAGGGAGTGGAAACACCATATATTTT
J: TRBJ2-3; size: few; V: TRBV5-1; D: -; CDR3: CASSLDADTQYF; DNA: TGCGCCAGCAGCTTGGACGCAGATACGCAGTATTTT
J: TRBJ1-6; size: -; V: TRBV10-2; D: -; CDR3: CASSEGAASYNSPLHF; DNA: TGCGCCAGCAGTGAGGGGGCGGCCTCCTATAATTCACCCCTCCACTTT
J: TRBJ1-2; size: -; V: TRBV9; D: TRBD1; CDR3: CASSVSGGMGYTF; DNA: TGTGCCAGCAGCGTATCAGGGGGTATGGGCTACACCTTC
J: TRBJ1-6; size: -; V: TRBV18; D: -; CDR3: CASSPRDEVYSPLHF; DNA: TGTGCCAGCTCACCAAGGGACGAAGTTTATTCACCCCTCCACTTT
J: TRBJ2-3; size: -; V: TRBV5-1; D: -; CDR3: CASGKSAGVTDTQYF; DNA: TGCGCCAGCGGTAAATCCGCTGGGGTCACAGATACGCAGTATTTT
J: TRBJ2-1; size: -; V: TRBV27; D: -; CDR3: CASSLYSGEAYNEQFF; DNA: TGTGCCAGCAGTTTATACTCCGGGGAAGCCTACAATGAGCAGTTCTTC
J: TRBJ1-2; size: few; V: TRBV7-9; D: -; CDR3: CASSLGGIDYGYTF; DNA: TGTGCCAGCAGCTTAGGAGGGATTGACTATGGCTACACCTTC
J: TRBJ1-3; size: -; V: TRBV6-5; D: -; CDR3: CASSYSSRLSGNTIYF; DNA: TGTGCCAGCAGTTACTCGTCTAGACTATCTGGAAACACCATATATTTT
J: TRBJ2-1; size: -; V: TRBV18; D: TRBD1; CDR3: CASSPVDRGLGEQFF; DNA: TGTGCCAGCTCACCAGTTGACAGGGGTTTAGGGGAGCAGTTCTTC
J: TRBJ2-1; size: once; V: TRBV6-1; D: -; CDR3: CASSEPGGFLDEQFF; DNA: TGTGCCAGCAGTGAACCCGGGGGTTTTTTGGATGAGCAGTTCTTC
J: TRBJ2-7; size: medium-sized; V: TRBV3-1/TRBV3-2; D: -; CDR3: CASSQVRRSEQYF; DNA: TGTGCCAGCAGCCAAGTTCGGCGTAGCGAGCAGTACTTC
J: TRBJ2-2; size: -; V: TRBV7-3; D: -; CDR3: CASSPLAVAGELFF; DNA: TGTGCCAGCAGCCCGCTCGCGGTGGCCGGGGAGCTGTTTTTT
J: TRBJ2-2; size: -; V: TRBV10-1; D: -; CDR3: CASNGYVANTGELFF; DNA: TGCGCCAGCAATGGGTACGTCGCGAACACCGGGGAGCTGTTTTTT
J: TRBJ1-1; size: -; V: TRBV23-1; D: TRBD1; CDR3: CASSQSDRDANTEAFF; DNA: TGCGCCAGCAGTCAATCCGACAGGGACGCGAACACTGAAGCTTTCTTT
J: TRBJ1-2; size: -; V: TRBV11-2; D: -; CDR3: CASSLNHNLNYGYTF; DNA: TGTGCCAGCAGCTTAAATCACAACCTTAACTATGGCTACACCTTC
J: TRBJ1-1; size: few; V: TRBV5-1; D: -; CDR3: CASSLAAAINTEAFF; DNA: TGCGCCAGCAGCTTGGCGGCAGCCATAAACACTGAAGCTTTCTTT
J: TRBJ2-3; size: -; V: TRBV7-2; D: -; CDR3: CASSLPISTDTQYF; DNA: TGTGCCAGCAGCCTCCCGATCTCCACAGATACGCAGTATTTT
J: TRBJ2-2; size: -; V: TRBV7-3; D: -; CDR3: CASSLNPGGDTGELFF; DNA: TGTGCCAGCAGCTTAAATCCTGGGGGCGACACCGGGGAGCTGTTTTTT
J: TRBJ2-3; size: once; V: TRBV9; D: TRBD2; CDR3: CASSVTSGGAIDTQYF; DNA: TGTGCCAGCAGCGTCACTAGCGGGGGGGCTATAGATACGCAGTATTTT
J: TRBJ2-7; size: -; V: TRBV20-1; D: -; CDR3: CSASQALYEQYF; DNA: TGCAGTGCTAGTCAGGCCCTCTACGAGCAGTACTTC
J: TRBJ1-5; size: -; V: TRBV4-1; D: -; CDR3: CASSQDLSNQPQHF; DNA: TGCGCCAGCAGCCAAGATCTAAGCAATCAGCCCCAGCATTTT
J: TRBJ2-7; size: -; V: TRBV21-1; D: -; CDR3: CASGQGILTYEQYF; DNA: TGTGCCAGCGGACAGGGAATCCTAACCTACGAGCAGTACTTC
J: TRBJ2-1; size: -; V: TRBV10-1; D: TRBD2; CDR3: CATEGETSAGSYNEQFF; DNA: TGCGCCACCGAAGGTGAAACTAGCGCCGGATCCTACAATGAGCAGTTCTTC
J: TRBJ1-1; size: few; V: TRBV19; D: -; CDR3: CASQDSRGTEAFF; DNA: TGTGCCAGTCAAGACAGTCGGGGCACTGAAGCTTTCTTT